This entry concerns a single TCR beta chain. This clone came up a few times. Its antigen specificity is not known. There are no base qualities to consult, and no much larger clone falls within one base. CDR1 and CDR2 were assigned from the germline V gene as SGHTA and FQGNSA. The V and J ends are trimmed by 5 bases and 4 bases, leaving 14 bases between them. From the cysteine through the phenylalanine, the CDR3 covers 15 amino acids. The kept DNA is CDR3 alone, 45 bases in frame from the first base. The data originate from a study of cytomegalovirus exposure and HLA in healthy donors (dated by TCRdb to the late 2010s). Study-wide context: The roughly 700 repertoires of the first cohort and the roughly 110 validation repertoires were produced on the same platform, according to a later analysis. The aim of the study was to test whether cataloging public T cell receptors could identify signatures of past pathogen exposure. A separate validation cohort of 90 to 150 different subjects was used in addition to the approximately 640-subject first cohort. To predict cytomegalovirus infection status, the study brought together high-throughput TCR immunosequencing, statistical association of individual TCRs with disease status, and machine learning.

The donors were included in the validation cohort of some 120 subjects, a group kept apart from the roughly 670-subject first cohort. Preparation of the library involved the immunoSEQ multiplex PCR assay. Processing in the source paper ran as follows. A statistical classification framework was built to diagnose cytomegalovirus status from the catalog of TCR beta chain sequences. What TCRdb holds here is the immuneACCESS table cut down to in-frame rearrangements. Part of the clones is not present; checked against another copy, under half of the missing clones reflect an unresolved V gene, and the others are unexplained. That table is the source of V, J and clone size, and D and trimming were worked out from the DNA. The sample table contains over 200,000 clones; only one count was recorded for approximately 80% of them. Over 12% of the sample rests with the top ten. The full study reports these points: Cytomegalovirus status was reported to be diagnosed by the classifier with high specificity and sensitivity in both the original and validation cohorts. The authors suggested that the approach could potentially be generalized to other disease states and immunological phenotypes. A later analysis found that TCRs clustered in the first cohort also tended to co-occur in the 130 or so validation repertoires, with more than 90% of cluster scores above 0. A later analysis had no HLA typing for the validation cohort, so co-occurrence there was scored across all 130 or so repertoires. In vitro tests confirmed that a few of the cytomegalovirus-associated TCR beta chains recognize cytomegalovirus antigens. The study gave a list of about 170 TCR beta chains associated with cytomegalovirus. While some public TCRs were present in many individuals, most TCR sequences turned up only very rarely across donors.

The sequence links TRBV7-2 to TRBJ2-2; the D call could be TRBD1 or TRBD2, with each sharing 5 bases. The clonotype comes from a woman aged 30 to 39 in good health and CMV-seropositive. The specimen was PBMCs. The CDR3 loop reads CASSPQVAGTGELFF. Here is the DNA: TGTGCCAGCAGCCCACAGGTCGCGGGCACCGGGGAGCTGTTTTTT.